This T cell receptor (beta chain) was obtained from a study of blood T cell repertoires in COVID-19. Study context: Acute and convalescent COVID-19 specimens originated in the United States, Italy and Spain. T cells, B-cell-depleted T cells, or PBMCs provided the cDNA or gDNA that served as material.

The CDR3 runs to 13 residues. Trimming shortened V by 1 base and J by 2 bases, and 5 bases separated the two germline ends. CDR1 is MGHDK and CDR2 is SYGVNS in the germline V gene. As originally analysed: Reference gene primers were amplified, and this amplification served to estimate nucleated cell counts. Sequencing used immunoSEQ multiplex PCR; TCRdb keeps in-frame clones, though not all of them. That table is the source of V, J and clone size, and D and trimming were worked out from the DNA. The data contain about 170,000 clones, roughly four fifths of them singletons. The sequenced material came from peripheral blood. V and J are TRBV25-1 and TRBJ1-1; D call uncertain. This TCR was sampled from a middle-aged man who had recovered from COVID-19. The CDR3 coding sequence is TGTGCCAGCAGTGAATGGCAAAACACTGAAGCTTTCTTT. This sequence encodes CASSEWQNTEAFF.